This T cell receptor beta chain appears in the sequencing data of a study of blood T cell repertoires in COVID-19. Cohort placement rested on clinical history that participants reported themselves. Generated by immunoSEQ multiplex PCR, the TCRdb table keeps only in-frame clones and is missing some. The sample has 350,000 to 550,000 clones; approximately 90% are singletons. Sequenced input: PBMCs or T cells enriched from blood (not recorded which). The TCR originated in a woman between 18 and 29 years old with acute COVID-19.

CDR3 residues: CASSPGQGVTDTQYF. The CDR3 DNA reads as TGTGCCAGCAGCCCAGGACAGGGGGTGACAGATACGCAGTATTTT. The chain joins TRBV11-2 to TRBJ2-3, with 10 bases that match TRBD1. Germline CDR1 is SGHAT and CDR2 is FQNNGV. The CDR3 spans 15 residues. V lost 5 bases to trimming and J lost 3 bases; unmatched junction nucleotides: 5.